The T cell receptor beta chain under discussion was sequenced for a study of T cells in Graves' hyperthyroidism and ophthalmopathy. What was amplified from RNA transcripts were TCR beta CDR3 regions. The HTBI primer set was used in a first-round RT-PCR of the TCR CDR3. TCRdb passed the multiplex PCR reads through MiXCR, listing each CDR3 protein once. The data contain around 690,000 distinct CDR3 sequences, roughly 17% of them singletons. This CDR3 spans 14 amino acids. Germline V gives CDR1 LNHDA, CDR2 SQIVND (reference sequence). Trimming stripped 7 bases from V and 4 bases from J, with 16 bases between.

The sequencing sample was made of blood. The sequence was collected from a man between 45 and 60 years old with Graves' hyperthyroidism. The chain carries TRBV19 and TRBJ1-2, with D unresolved. The CDR3 loop reads CASTNGEEIYGYTF. DNA for the CDR3: TGTGCCAGTACTAATGGTGAGGAGATCTATGGCTACACCTTC.